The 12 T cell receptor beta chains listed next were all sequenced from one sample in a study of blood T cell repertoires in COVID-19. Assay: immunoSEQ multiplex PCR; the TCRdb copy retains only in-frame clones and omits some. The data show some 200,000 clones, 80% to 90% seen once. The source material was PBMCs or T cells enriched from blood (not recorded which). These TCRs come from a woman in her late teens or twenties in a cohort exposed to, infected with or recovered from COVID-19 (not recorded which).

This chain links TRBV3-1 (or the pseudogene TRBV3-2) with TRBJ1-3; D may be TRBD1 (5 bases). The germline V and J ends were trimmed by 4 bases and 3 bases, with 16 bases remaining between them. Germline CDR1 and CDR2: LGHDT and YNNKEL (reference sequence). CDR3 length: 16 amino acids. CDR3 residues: CASSPLGGEDGNTIYF. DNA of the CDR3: TGTGCCAGCAGCCCCTTGGGGGGGGAGGATGGAAACACCATATATTTT.

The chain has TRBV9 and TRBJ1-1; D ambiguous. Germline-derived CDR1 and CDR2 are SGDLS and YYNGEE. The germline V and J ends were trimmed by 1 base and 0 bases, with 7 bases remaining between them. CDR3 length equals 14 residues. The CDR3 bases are TGTGCCAGCAGCGTACAGGCCATGAACACTGAAGCTTTCTTT. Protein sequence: CASSVQAMNTEAFF.

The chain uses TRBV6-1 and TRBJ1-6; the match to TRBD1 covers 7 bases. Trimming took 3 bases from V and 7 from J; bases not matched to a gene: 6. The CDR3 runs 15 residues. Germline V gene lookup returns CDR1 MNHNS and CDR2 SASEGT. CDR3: CASSDQTGLNSPLHF. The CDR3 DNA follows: TGTGCCAGCAGTGACCAGACAGGGTTAAATTCACCCCTCCACTTT.

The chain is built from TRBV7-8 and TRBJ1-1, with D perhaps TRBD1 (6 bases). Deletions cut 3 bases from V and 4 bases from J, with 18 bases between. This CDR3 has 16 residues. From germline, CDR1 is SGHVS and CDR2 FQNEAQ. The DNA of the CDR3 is TGTGCCAGCAGCTTGGAGTGGGCAGGGGCTATCACTGAAGCTTTCTTT. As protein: CASSLEWAGAITEAFF. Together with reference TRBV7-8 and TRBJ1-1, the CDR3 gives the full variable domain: GAGVSQSPRYKVAKRGQDVALRCDPISGHVSLFWYQQALGQGPEFLTYFQNEAQLDKSGLPSDRFFAERPEGSVSTLKIQRTQQEDSAVYLCASSLEWAGAITEAFFGQGTRLTVV.

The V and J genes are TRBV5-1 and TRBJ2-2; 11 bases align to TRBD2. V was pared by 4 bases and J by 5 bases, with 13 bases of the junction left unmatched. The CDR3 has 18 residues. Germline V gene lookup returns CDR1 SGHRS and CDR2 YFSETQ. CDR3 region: CASSLYPGTSGPTGELFF. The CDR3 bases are TGCGCCAGCAGCCTTTATCCGGGGACTAGCGGACCGACCGGGGAGCTGTTTTTT. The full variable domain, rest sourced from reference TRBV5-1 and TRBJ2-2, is KAGVTQTPRYLIKTRGQQVTLSCSPISGHRSVSWYQQTPGQGLQFLFEYFSETQRNKGNFPGRFSGRQFSNSRSEMNVSTLELGDSALYLCASSLYPGTSGPTGELFFGEGSRLTVL.

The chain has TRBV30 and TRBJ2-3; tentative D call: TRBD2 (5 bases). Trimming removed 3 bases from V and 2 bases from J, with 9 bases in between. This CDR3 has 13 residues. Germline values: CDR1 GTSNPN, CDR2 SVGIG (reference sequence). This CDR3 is CAWSRGFTDTQYF. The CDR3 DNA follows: TGTGCCTGGAGCCGAGGGTTCACAGATACGCAGTATTTT.

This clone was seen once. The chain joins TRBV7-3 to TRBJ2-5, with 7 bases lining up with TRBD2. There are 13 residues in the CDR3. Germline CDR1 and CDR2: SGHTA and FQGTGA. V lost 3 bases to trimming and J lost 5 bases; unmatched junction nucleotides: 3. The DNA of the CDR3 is TGTGCCAGCAGCTTTGGCGGGAGTGAGACCCAGTACTTC. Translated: CASSFGGSETQYF.

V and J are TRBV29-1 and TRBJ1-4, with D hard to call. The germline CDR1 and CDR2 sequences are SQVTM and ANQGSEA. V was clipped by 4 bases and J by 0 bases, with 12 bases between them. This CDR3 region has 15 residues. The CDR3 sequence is CSVAVTASTNEKLFF. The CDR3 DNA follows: TGCAGCGTTGCCGTAACAGCCTCAACTAATGAAAAACTGTTTTTT.

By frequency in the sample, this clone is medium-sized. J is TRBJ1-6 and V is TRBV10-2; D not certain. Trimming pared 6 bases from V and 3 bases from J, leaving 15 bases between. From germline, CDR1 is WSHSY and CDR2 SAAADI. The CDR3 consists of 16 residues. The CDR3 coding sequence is TGCGCCAGCAGGCGGGAAACTAGCGGCTATAATTCACCCCTCCACTTT. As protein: CASRRETSGYNSPLHF.

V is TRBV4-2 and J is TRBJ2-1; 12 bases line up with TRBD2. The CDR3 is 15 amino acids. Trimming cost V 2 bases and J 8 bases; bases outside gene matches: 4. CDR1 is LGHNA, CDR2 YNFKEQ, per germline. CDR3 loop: CASSQRLAGVDEQFF. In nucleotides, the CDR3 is TGTGCCAGCAGCCAAAGACTAGCGGGAGTTGATGAGCAGTTCTTC.

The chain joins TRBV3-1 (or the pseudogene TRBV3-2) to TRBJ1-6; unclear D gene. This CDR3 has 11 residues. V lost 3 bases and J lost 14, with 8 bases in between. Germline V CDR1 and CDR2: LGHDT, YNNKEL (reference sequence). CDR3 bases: TGTGCCAGCAGCCAGTCGGGAGCCCTCCACTTT. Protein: CASSQSGALHF.

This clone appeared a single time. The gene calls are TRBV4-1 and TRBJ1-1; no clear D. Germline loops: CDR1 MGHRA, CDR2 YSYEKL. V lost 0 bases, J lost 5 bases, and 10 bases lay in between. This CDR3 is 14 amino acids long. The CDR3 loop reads CASSQDEGRTEAFF. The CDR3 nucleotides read TGCGCCAGCAGCCAAGACGAAGGGAGGACTGAAGCTTTCTTT.